One and the same sample provided the 6 T cell receptor beta chains below, sequenced in a study of PD-1 blockade in classical Hodgkin lymphoma. Time point here: cycle 4 day 1 (C4D1), after around six weeks of nivolumab. Each of the patients experienced relapse following autologous stem cell transplantation, and their brentuximab vedotin exposure differed. Profiling relied on immunoSEQ multiplex PCR, and the TCRdb table lists in-frame clones only, not all of them. The table records 75,000 to 100,000 clones, 93% of them present only once. Source: peripheral blood mononuclear cells (PBMCs), taken before the fourth cycle of nivolumab. Receptor source: a human donor with classical Hodgkin lymphoma.

The table lists this clone with a count of one. This sequence joins TRBV5-5 and TRBJ1-5; a possible D gene is TRBD1 (5 bases). The V end lost 6 bases, the J end lost 1 base, and 14 bases lay between the germline ends. This CDR3 comprises 15 residues. The germline V gene encodes CDR1 SGHKS and CDR2 YYEKEE (reference sequence). In nucleotides, the CDR3 is TGTGCCAGCACCCCCGGATGGGGGAGCAATCAGCCCCAGCATTTT. This translates into CASTPGWGSNQPQHF.

The chain joins TRBV30 to TRBJ2-1; TRBD2 is a possible D gene (5 bases). The CDR3 length is 13 residues. The ends were cut back, 0 bases at V and 6 bases at J, with 9 bases in the middle. The germline V gene has CDR1 GTSNPN and CDR2 SVGIG (reference sequence). For the CDR3, the DNA is TGTGCCTGGAGTGTAAGACTACCCAATGAGCAGTTCTTC. Protein sequence: CAWSVRLPNEQFF. Full variable domain (remainder filled in from reference TRBV30 and TRBJ2-1): SQTIHQWPATLVQPVGSPLSLECTVEGTSNPNLYWYRQAAGRGLQLLFYSVGIGQISSEVPQNLSASRPQDRQFILSSKKLLLSDSGFYLCAWSVRLPNEQFFGPGTRLTVL.

This clone was counted a single time. The rearrangement uses TRBV4-1 and TRBJ1-6; D perhaps matches TRBD1 (5 bases). V was clipped by 0 bases and J by 6 bases, with 12 bases between them. This CDR3 has 16 residues. The germline V gene has CDR1 MGHRA and CDR2 YSYEKL. Here the CDR3 DNA reads TGCGCCAGCAGCCAAGATCAGGGACCACGTAATTCACCCCTCCACTTT. It codes for CASSQDQGPRNSPLHF.

J is TRBJ1-1 and V is TRBV29-1, with D possibly matching TRBD1 (5 bases). Deletions cut 5 bases from V and 1 base from J, with 8 bases between. This CDR3 is built from 12 residues. From germline, CDR1 is SQVTM and CDR2 ANQGSEA. The CDR3 bases are TGCAGCGTTAGGGGACCGAACACTGAAGCTTTCTTT. Its protein is CSVRGPNTEAFF. The entire variable domain, with the rest obtained from reference TRBV29-1 and TRBJ1-1, is as follows: SAVISQKPSRDICQRGTSLTIQCQVDSQVTMMFWYRQQPGQSLTLIATANQGSEATYESGFVIDKFPISRPNLTFSTLTVSNMSPEDSSIYLCSVRGPNTEAFFGQGTRLTVV.

V and J are TRBV5-1 and TRBJ2-7; TRBD1 might be the D (7 bases). This CDR3 region has 13 residues. Germline V gene sequence: CDR1 SGHRS, CDR2 YFSETQ. With 0 bases removed from V and 6 bases from J, the gap between germline ends came to 10 bases. CDR3 bases: TGCGCCAGCAGCTTGGGGCAGGGGGGCGAGCAGTACTTC. It specifies CASSLGQGGEQYF. Together with reference TRBV5-1 and TRBJ2-7, the CDR3 gives the full variable domain: KAGVTQTPRYLIKTRGQQVTLSCSPISGHRSVSWYQQTPGQGLQFLFEYFSETQRNKGNFPGRFSGRQFSNSRSEMNVSTLELGDSALYLCASSLGQGGEQYFGPGTRLTVT.

This chain uses TRBV27 with TRBJ2-1, with 9 bases that match TRBD1. CDR1 is MNHEY, CDR2 SMNVEV, per germline (reference sequence). This CDR3 has 14 residues. V was clipped by 0 bases and J by 10 bases; unmatched bases: 4. The CDR3 is CASSLSRTGDEQFF. The CDR3 DNA reads TGTGCCAGCAGTTTATCCCGGACAGGGGACGAGCAGTTCTTC.